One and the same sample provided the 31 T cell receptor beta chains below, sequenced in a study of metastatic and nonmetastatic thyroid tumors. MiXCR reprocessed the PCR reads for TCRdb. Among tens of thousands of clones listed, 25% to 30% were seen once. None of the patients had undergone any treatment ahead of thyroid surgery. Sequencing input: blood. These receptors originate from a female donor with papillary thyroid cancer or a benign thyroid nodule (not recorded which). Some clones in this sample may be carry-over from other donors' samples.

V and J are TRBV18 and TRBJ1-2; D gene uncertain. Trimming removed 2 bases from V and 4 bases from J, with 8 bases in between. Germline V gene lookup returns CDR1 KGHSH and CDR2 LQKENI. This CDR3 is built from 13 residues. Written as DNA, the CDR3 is TGTGCCAGCTCACCAGGGCAGGTCTATGGCTACACCTTC. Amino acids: CASSPGQVYGYTF.

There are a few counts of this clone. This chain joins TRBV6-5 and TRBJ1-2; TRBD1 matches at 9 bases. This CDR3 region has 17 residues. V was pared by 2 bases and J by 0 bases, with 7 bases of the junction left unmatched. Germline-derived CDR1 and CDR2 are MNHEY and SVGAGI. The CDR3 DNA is TGTGCCAGCAGTTACGAGGGACAGGGTGCATCTAACTATGGCTACACCTTC. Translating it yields CASSYEGQGASNYGYTF.

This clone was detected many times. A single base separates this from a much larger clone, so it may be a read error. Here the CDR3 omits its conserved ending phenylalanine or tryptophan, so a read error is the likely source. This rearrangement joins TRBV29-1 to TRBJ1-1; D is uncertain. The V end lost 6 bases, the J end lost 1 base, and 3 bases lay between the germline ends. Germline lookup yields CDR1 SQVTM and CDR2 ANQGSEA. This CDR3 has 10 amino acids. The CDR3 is CSVKNTEAFL. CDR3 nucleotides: TGCAGCGTCAAGAACACTGAAGCTTTCCTT.

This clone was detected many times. CDR3 DNA sequence: TGCGCCAGCAGCGCCGGGACAAATTCCTACGAGCAGTACTTC. It is translated as CASSAGTNSYEQYF. The chain employs TRBV4-1 and TRBJ2-7, with a weak D call TRBD1 (6 bases). Trimming removed 5 bases from V and 1 base from J, with 12 bases in between. This CDR3 is 14 amino acids long. The germline V gene encodes CDR1 MGHRA and CDR2 YSYEKL.

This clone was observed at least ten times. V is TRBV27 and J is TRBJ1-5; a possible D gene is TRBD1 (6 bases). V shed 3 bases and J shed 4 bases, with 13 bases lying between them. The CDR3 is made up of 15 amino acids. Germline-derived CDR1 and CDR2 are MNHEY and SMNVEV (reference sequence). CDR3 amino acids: CASSLTGTPNQPQHF. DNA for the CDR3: TGTGCCAGCAGTTTGACCGGGACACCTAATCAGCCCCAGCATTTT.

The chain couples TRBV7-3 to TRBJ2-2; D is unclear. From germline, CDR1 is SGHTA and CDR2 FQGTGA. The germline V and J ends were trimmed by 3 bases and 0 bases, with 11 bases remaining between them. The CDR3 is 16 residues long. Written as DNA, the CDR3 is TGTGCCAGCAGCTTCCTGGCTGGACCGAACACCGGGGAGCTGTTTTTT. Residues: CASSFLAGPNTGELFF.

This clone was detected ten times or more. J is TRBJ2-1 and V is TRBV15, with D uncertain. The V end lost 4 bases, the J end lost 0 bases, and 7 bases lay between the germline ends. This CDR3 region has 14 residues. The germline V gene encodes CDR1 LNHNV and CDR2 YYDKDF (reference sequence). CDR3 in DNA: TGTGCCACCAGCACTGGATACTCCTACAATGAGCAGTTCTTC. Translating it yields CATSTGYSYNEQFF.

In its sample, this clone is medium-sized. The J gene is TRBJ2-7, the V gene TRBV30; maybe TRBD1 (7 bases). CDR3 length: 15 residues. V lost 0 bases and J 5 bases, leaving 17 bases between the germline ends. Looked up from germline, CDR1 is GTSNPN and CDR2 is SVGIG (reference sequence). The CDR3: CAWSVEVARGDEQYF. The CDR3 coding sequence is TGTGCCTGGAGTGTAGAGGTCGCCAGGGGGGACGAGCAGTACTTC.

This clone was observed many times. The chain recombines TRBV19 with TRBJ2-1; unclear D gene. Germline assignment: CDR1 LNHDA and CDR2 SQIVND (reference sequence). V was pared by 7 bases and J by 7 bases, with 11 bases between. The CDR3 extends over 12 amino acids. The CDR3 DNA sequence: TGTGCCAGTACCTCTGGGGTGAATGAGCAGTTCTTC. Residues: CASTSGVNEQFF.

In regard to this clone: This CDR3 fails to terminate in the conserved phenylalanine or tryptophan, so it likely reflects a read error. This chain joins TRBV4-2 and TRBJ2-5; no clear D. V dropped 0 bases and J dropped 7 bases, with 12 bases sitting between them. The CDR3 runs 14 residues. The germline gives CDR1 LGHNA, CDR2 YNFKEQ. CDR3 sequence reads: CASSQDGAGRTQYL. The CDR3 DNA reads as TGTGCCAGCAGCCAAGATGGAGCTGGACGGACCCAGTACTTA.

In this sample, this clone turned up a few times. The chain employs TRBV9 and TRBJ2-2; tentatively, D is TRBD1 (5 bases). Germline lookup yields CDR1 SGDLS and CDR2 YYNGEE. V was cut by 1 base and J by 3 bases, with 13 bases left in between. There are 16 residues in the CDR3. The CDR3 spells CASSVSGHRHTGELFF. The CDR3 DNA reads TGTGCCAGCAGCGTATCTGGACATCGACACACCGGGGAGCTGTTTTTT.

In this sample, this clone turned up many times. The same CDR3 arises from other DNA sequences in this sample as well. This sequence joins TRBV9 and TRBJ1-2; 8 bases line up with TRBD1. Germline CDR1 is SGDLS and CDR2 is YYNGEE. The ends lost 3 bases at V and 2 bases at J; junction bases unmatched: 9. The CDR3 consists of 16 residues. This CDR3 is CASSAHGQGGNYGYTF. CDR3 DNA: TGTGCCAGCAGCGCCCACGGACAGGGAGGAAACTATGGCTACACCTTC.

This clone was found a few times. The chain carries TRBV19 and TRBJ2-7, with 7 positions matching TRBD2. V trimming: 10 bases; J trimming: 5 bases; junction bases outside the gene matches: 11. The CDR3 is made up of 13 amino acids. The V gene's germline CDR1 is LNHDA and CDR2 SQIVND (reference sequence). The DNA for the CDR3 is TGTGCCACCAGTCTGGTGGGGAGGGACGAGCAGTACTTC. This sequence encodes CATSLVGRDEQYF.

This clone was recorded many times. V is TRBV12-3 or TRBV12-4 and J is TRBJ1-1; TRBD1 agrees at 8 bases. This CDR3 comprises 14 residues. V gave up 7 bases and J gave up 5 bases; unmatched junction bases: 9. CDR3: CASNQGARGTEAFF. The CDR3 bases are TGTGCCAGCAATCAGGGGGCCCGTGGGACTGAAGCTTTCTTT.

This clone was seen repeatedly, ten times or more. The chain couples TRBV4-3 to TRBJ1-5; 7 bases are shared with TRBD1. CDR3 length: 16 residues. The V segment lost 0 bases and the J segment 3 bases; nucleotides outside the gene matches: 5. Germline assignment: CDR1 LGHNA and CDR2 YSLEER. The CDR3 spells CASSQDSGTDNQPQHF. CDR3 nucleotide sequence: TGCGCCAGCAGCCAAGACTCCGGGACAGACAATCAGCCCCAGCATTTT.

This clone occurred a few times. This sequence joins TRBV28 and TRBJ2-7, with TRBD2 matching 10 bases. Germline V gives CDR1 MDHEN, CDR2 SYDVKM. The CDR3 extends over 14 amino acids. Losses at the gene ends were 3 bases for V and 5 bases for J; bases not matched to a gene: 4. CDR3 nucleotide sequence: TGTGCCAGCAGTTTGCCCGGGACTAGCGACGAGCAGTACTTC. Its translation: CASSLPGTSDEQYF.

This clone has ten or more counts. This chain's CDR3 is CASSLAGTYEQYF. The CDR3 region has the DNA TGTGCCAGCAGCCTAGCGGGGACCTACGAGCAGTACTTC. The chain carries TRBV6-1 and TRBJ2-7, with 9 bases fitting TRBD2. The V gene's germline CDR1 is MNHNS and CDR2 SASEGT. V shed 6 bases, J shed 2 bases, and the junction held 2 bases outside the gene matches. CDR3 size: 13 residues.

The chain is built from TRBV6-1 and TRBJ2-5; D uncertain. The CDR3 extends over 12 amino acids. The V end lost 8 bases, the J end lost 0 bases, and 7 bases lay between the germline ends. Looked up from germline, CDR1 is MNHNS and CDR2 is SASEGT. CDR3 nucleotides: TGTGCCAGCTGGTATAACCAAGAGACCCAGTACTTC. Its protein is CASWYNQETQYF.

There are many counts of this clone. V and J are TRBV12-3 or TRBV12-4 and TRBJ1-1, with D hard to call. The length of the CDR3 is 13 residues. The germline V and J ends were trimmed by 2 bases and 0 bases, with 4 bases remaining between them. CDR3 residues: CASSLRVNTEAFF. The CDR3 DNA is TGTGCCAGCAGTTTAAGGGTGAACACTGAAGCTTTCTTT.

CDR3 sequence (DNA): TGCGCCAGCAGCTTGGCTGCAGGCGGGAGGTACTTGGGTGAGCAGTTCTTC. This translates into CASSLAAGGRYLGEQFF. This rearrangement joins TRBV5-1 to TRBJ2-1; 8 bases match TRBD2. J gave up 9 bases and V 0 bases, and 14 bases lay outside the gene matches. The CDR3 consists of 17 residues. Germline CDR1 SGHRS, CDR2 YFSETQ.

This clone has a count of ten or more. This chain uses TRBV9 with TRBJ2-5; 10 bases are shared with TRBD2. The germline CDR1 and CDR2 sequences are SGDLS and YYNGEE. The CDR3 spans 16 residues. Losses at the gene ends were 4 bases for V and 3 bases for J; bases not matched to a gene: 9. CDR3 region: CASSPWPGTSEETQYF. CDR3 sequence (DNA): TGTGCCAGCAGCCCGTGGCCCGGGACTAGCGAAGAGACCCAGTACTTC.

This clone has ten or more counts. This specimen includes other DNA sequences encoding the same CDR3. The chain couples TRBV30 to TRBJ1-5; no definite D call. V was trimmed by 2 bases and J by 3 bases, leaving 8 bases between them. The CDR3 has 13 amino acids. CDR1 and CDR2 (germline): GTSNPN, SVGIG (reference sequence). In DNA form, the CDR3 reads TGTGCCTGGAGTTCAACCTACAATCAGCCCCAGCATTTT. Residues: CAWSSTYNQPQHF.

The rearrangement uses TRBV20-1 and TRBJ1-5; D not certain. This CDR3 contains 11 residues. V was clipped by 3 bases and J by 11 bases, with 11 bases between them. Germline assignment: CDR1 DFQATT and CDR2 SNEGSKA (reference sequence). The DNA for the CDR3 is TGCAGTGCTAGGGAAGACGGTACCCAGCATTTT. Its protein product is CSAREDGTQHF.

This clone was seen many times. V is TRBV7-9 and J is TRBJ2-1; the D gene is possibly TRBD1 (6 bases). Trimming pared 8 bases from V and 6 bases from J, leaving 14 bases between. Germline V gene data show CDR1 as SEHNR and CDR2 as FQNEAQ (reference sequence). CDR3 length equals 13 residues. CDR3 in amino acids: CASEPGQTNEQFF. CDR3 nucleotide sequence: TGTGCCAGCGAGCCGGGACAAACCAATGAGCAGTTCTTC.

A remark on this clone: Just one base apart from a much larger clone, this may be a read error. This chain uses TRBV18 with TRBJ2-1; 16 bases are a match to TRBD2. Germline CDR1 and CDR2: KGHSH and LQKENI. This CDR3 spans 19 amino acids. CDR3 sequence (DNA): TGTGCCAGCTCACCACCGGGACTAGCGGGAGGGAGCTCCTTCAATGAGCAGTTCTTC. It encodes CASSPPGLAGGSSFNEQFF.

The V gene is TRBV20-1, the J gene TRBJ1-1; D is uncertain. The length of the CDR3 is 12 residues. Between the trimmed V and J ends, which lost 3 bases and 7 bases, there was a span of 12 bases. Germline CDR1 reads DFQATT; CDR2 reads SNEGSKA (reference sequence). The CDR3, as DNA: TGCAGTGCTAGGAGGTCGGGCATTGAAGCTTTCTTT. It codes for CSARRSGIEAFF.

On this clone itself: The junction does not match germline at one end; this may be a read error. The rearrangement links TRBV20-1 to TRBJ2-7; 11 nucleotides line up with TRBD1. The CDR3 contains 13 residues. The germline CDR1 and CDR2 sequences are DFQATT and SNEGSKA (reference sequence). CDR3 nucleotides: TGCAGTGCTAGGGGCGGACAGGGGGCCGTCGGAACTTTC. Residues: CSARGGQGAVGTF.

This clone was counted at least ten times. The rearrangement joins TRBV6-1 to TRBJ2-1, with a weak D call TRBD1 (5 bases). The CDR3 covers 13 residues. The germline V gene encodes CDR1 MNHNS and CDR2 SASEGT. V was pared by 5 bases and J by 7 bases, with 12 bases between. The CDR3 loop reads CASSSTGINEQFF. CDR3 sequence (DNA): TGTGCCAGCAGTTCTACAGGAATAAATGAGCAGTTCTTC.

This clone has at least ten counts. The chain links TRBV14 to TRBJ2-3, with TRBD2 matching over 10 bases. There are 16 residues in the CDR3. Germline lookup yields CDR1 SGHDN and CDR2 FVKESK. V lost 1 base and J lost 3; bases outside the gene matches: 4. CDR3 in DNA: TGTGCCAGCAGCCAAGGATGGACTAGCGGTACAGATACGCAGTATTTT. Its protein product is CASSQGWTSGTDTQYF.

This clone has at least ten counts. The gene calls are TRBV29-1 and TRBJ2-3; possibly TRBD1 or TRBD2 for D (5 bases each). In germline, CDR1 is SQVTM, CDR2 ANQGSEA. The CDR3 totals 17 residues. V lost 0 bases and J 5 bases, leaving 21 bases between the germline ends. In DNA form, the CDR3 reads TGCAGCGTTGAAGATCTTCGGGACGGTGAATGGGGAGATACGCAGTATTTT. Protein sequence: CSVEDLRDGEWGDTQYF.

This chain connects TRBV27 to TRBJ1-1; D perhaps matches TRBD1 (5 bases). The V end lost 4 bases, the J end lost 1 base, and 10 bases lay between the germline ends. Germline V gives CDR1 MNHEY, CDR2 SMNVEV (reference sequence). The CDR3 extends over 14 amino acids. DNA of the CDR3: TGTGCCAGCAGTTCCCCCGGGGGGAACACTGAAGCTTTCTTT. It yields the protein CASSSPGGNTEAFF.